This TCR beta chain comes out of a study of T cell responses to AZD1222 COVID-19 vaccine. Study conclusions and caveats: Repertoires were obtained only post-peak T cell response. Across spike, vaccine-associated CD4 TCRs were found, dominant at 160-218 and 743-854. Baseline serostatus was positive in only a handful of AZD1222 recipients. It should be noted that donors were predominantly white British and more often female, and clonal diversity was possibly underestimated.

Trimming cost V 2 bases and J 4 bases, with 14 bases left between them. The CDR3 loop spans 15 amino acids. CDR1 SGHTA and CDR2 FQGTGA come from the germline V gene. Turning to this clone: The antigen remains undetermined.

The repertoire was sequenced with immunoSEQ multiplex PCR; TCRdb's copy has only in-frame clones and lacks some. The sample lists 130,000 or so clones; roughly nine tenths were seen once. Sequenced here: peripheral blood, sampled 28 days after the second AZD1222 dose. This receptor was identified in an adult who received the AZD1222 COVID-19 vaccine. The V and J genes are TRBV7-3 and TRBJ1-2, with no clear D. The CDR3 sequence: CASSLSPRSPYGYTF. CDR3 DNA: TGTGCCAGCAGCTTATCCCCTCGATCCCCCTATGGCTACACCTTC.